The TCR beta chain described here comes from a study of HIV-infected children after antiretroviral therapy interruption (dated by TCRdb to the late 2010s). Some background on the complete study: Eight children were included: four on planned treatment interruption and four on continuous treatment, all with CD4+ count above 500 and viral load below 50 copies/ml. Alongside measurements of thymic output, TCR repertoires of children on planned treatment interruption were compared with TCR repertoires of children on continuous antiretroviral treatment. Exposure to EBV and CMV had been recorded for most participating children. A median age of approximately 10 years was recorded in the interruption group, and a median age of 8 years was recorded in the continuous treatment group. In the continuous-treatment arm, samples from corresponding weeks 0, 48 and 150 were analyzed. Interruption-arm samples came from week 0, week 12, end of interruption (week 24 or 48), and about 3 years after study end. General findings and caveats noted by the study authors: An increase in the naive CD4+ Gini coefficient was observed by the end of treatment interruption, suggesting clonal expansion, and a return to baseline was observed by 3 years. In naive CD4+ repertoires of PTI patients, CDR3 sharing between time points fell after interruption began; many sequences were shared between end of interruption and 3 years later. The small number of patients is a limitation of the study, so the data should be interpreted with caution. Minor non-naive CD45RA+ populations such as EMRA or stem memory cells might have been included among the sorted CD45RA+ naive cells.

The sample holds many counts of this clonotype. Its specific antigen is unknown. The input lacks base qualities; no much larger clone sits a single base away. The library was generated by 3' RACE. TCR libraries were generated from RNA by a 3' RACE protocol incorporating unique molecular identifiers so that PCR amplification bias could be corrected. Amplicon libraries were pooled in groups of up to 12 and sequenced on an Illumina MiSeq using v2 2x250 paired-end chemistry. The original methods were these. Reads were processed with Decombinator to assign V and J genes and CDR3, with barcode-based error and PCR bias correction. Repertoires were subsampled to equal depth before Gini coefficient calculation using the R ineq package. Three approaches were used to assess CDR3 similarity: GLIPH, Hamming distance and a shared triplet metric. Using fastp at Q25 and MiXCR, TCRdb reprocessed the public reads and kept productive beta chains. Rows with one shared CDR3 protein collapse into an entry with the most common genes and DNA. The V and J calls, along with clone size, are taken from TCRdb and not from the paper's own processing. The sample data list approximately 95,000 distinct CDR3 sequences, and roughly 6.7% of these were observed just once. The ten top clones hold 0.9% to 1.4% of the sample.

Measured from the cysteine to the phenylalanine, the CDR3 is 15 residues long. Solely the CDR3 DNA is kept, with 45 bases framed from the first base. V sheds 4 bases and J sheds 5 bases, leaving 15 bases between their ends. The germline V gene supplies CDR1 LGHNA and CDR2 YNFKEQ. The treatment or condition label here, explained by the study, means: PENTA 11 planned treatment interruption arm or continuous ART arm. Children from the United Kingdom aged 2 to 15 years who had been given at least three-drug ART for at least 24 weeks were enrolled as participants. The study required cryopreserved PBMCs containing at least 5 million viable cells, and four candidate patients were excluded because of low viable PBMC yield. Using a FACSAria III cell sorter, naive CD4+ CD45RA+ CD45RO- T cells were FACS-sorted out of thawed PBMCs. After sorting, the cells were fixed and RNA was extracted first with the RNeasy FFPE kit and then with the RNeasy Micro kit.

The sequence joins TRBV4-2 to TRBJ2-1; a tentative D call is TRBD2 (5 bases match). The input for sequencing was CD45RA+ CD4+ T cells from PBMCs, pooled from several time points, taken from a donor given antiretroviral therapy, either interrupted or continuous. The label giving this sample's cell subset or site can be read as: naive CD4+ CD45RA+ CD45RO- T cells. This receptor was identified in a pool of human donors with HIV. The nucleotide sequence reads TGTGCCAGCAGCCGCAGATTAGGAGGCGACAATGAGCAGTTCTTC. It is translated as CASSRRLGGDNEQFF.